The clone carrying this T cell receptor (beta chain) was seen at least ten times. This CDR3 is built from 15 residues. Per germline, CDR1 LGHNA and CDR2 YSLEER. Trimming pared 4 bases from V and 1 base from J, leaving 10 bases between. The sample originates from a study of T-cell reconstitution after alpha-beta-depleted transplantation in children. Molecular barcoding with unique molecular identifiers was used for the TCRbeta library. TCRdb analysed the PCR reads with MiXCR anew, one entry per CDR3 protein. Found here are about 610,000 distinct CDR3 sequences, over 9.5% of them singletons; the top ten hold less than 5%.

Sequenced material: PBMCs from the stem cell graft donor, taken from the stem cell graft. The rearrangement links TRBV4-3 to TRBJ2-2; D is unresolved. The clonotype was recovered from a human donor who donated a stem cell graft to a child with acute myeloid leukemia. CDR3: CASSLHPGNTGELFF. The DNA for the CDR3 is TGCGCCAGCAGCCTCCACCCGGGGAACACCGGGGAGCTGTTTTTT.